The 32 T cell receptor beta chains reported below all come from one sample, sequenced in a study of a mutant IDH1 vaccine in newly diagnosed glioma. This table comes from immunoSEQ multiplex PCR, and its TCRdb copy is limited to in-frame clones, with some not included. The sample lists 90,000 to 100,000 clones, approximately 90% occurring once. Described time point: baseline, week 1 (first vaccination visit). Treatment described: pre-vaccination baseline after standard-of-care therapy. Material: PBMCs, obtained from a glioma patient treated with radiotherapy, temozolomide or both. These receptors came from a woman in her 50s with glioma.

The chain is built from TRBV6-6 and TRBJ2-1; TRBD1 might be the D (6 bases). V was cut by 8 bases and J by 15 bases, with 17 bases left in between. Per the germline V gene, CDR1 is MNHNY and CDR2 is SVGAGI (reference sequence). This CDR3 has 11 residues. CDR3 protein: CASASGATGFF. The CDR3 bases are TGTGCCAGCGCCTCAGGGGCAACGGGGTTCTTC.

This clone was recorded a few times. DNA of the CDR3: TGCGCCAGCAGTGCAGGGCTCCCCTACGAGCAGTACTTC. It specifies CASSAGLPYEQYF. This chain links TRBV10-1 with TRBJ2-7, with a tentative D call TRBD1 (5 bases). V gave up 4 bases and J gave up 2 bases, with 9 bases separating them. The CDR3 sequence is 13 residues long. Germline CDR1 reads WNHNN; CDR2 reads SYGVQD (reference sequence).

The chain links TRBV5-1 to TRBJ2-2; no firm D call. V was cut by 5 bases and J by 4 bases, with 6 bases left in between. In germline, CDR1 is SGHRS, CDR2 YFSETQ. The CDR3 sequence is 12 residues long. CDR3 sequence reads: CASRRGTGELFF. The CDR3 nucleotides read TGCGCCAGCAGAAGAGGCACCGGGGAGCTGTTTTTT.

In this sample, this clone turned up once. In DNA form, the CDR3 reads TGTGCCAGCATCGATAGACTAGCGGGGGAGCAGTACTTC. It is translated as CASIDRLAGEQYF. The genes are TRBV6-6 and TRBJ2-7, with 11 bases matching TRBD2. With V trimmed by 7 bases and J by 7 bases, 6 bases remained unmatched. CDR3 size: 13 residues. CDR1 and CDR2 from the germline V gene are MNHNY and SVGAGI (reference sequence).

The chain couples TRBV18 to TRBJ2-2; 8 bases agree with TRBD2. The V gene end was trimmed by 5 bases and the J gene end by 1 base; junction bases not matched to a gene: 3. The germline CDR1 and CDR2 sequences are KGHSH and LQKENI. CDR3 length: 15 residues. CDR3 DNA: TGTGCCAGCTCAACGAGCGGGAGGAACACCGGGGAGCTGTTTTTT. Its translation is CASSTSGRNTGELFF.

This clone was counted a few times. The chain links TRBV11-2 to TRBJ2-7, with 8 bases that match TRBD1. Germline CDR1 is SGHAT and CDR2 is FQNNGV. The ends lost 5 bases at V and 4 bases at J; junction bases unmatched: 7. The CDR3 length is 14 residues. The CDR3 nucleotides are TGTGCCAGCAGCCAAACAGGGGGGCCTTACGAGCAGTACTTC. Amino acids: CASSQTGGPYEQYF. The full variable domain, completed using reference TRBV11-2 and TRBJ2-7, is EAGVAQSPRYKIIEKRQSVAFWCNPISGHATLYWYQQILGQGPKLLIQFQNNGVVDDSQLPKDRFSAERLKGVDSTLKIQPAKLEDSAVYLCASSQTGGPYEQYFGPGTRLTVT.

A few counts support this clone. The chain combines TRBV11-1 with TRBJ2-7; no firm D call. The CDR3 loop spans 15 amino acids. V dropped 5 bases and J dropped 0 bases, with 14 bases sitting between them. CDR1 is SGHAT and CDR2 is FQDESV in the germline V gene (reference sequence). The CDR3, as DNA: TGTGCCAGCAGCCCTCTTGCGCTGAGCTCCTACGAGCAGTACTTC. Its translation is CASSPLALSSYEQYF.

This clone was picked up one time. The genes are TRBV30 and TRBJ2-7; D is possibly TRBD1 or TRBD2 (6 bases each). This CDR3 is 14 amino acids long. Deletions cut 0 bases from V and 5 bases from J, with 14 bases between. Germline CDR1 GTSNPN, CDR2 SVGIG (reference sequence). The CDR3 here is CAWSVGTGRHEQYF. The CDR3 DNA follows: TGTGCCTGGAGTGTAGGAACAGGGAGGCACGAGCAGTACTTC.

This chain links TRBV21-1 with TRBJ1-1. TRBV21-1 is termed a pseudogene. The CDR3 length is 11 residues. This chain's CDR3 is CASSKALEAFF. CDR3 DNA: TGTGCCAGCAGCAAAGCACTAGAGGCTTTCTTT.

The table lists this clone with a count of one. The chain combines TRBV30 with TRBJ2-1; the D gene is possibly TRBD2 (5 bases). CDR1 and CDR2 from the germline V gene are GTSNPN and SVGIG (reference sequence). V was clipped by 2 bases and J by 3 bases, with 11 bases between them. The CDR3 spans 14 residues. CDR3 protein: CAWSFQRLYNEQFF. The CDR3 DNA reads as TGTGCCTGGAGTTTCCAGCGGCTCTACAATGAGCAGTTCTTC.

This chain joins TRBV7-9 and TRBJ2-3; 8 bases are shared with TRBD1. The trim removed 5 bases at V and 4 bases at J, leaving 14 bases unmatched. Germline CDR1 and CDR2: SEHNR and FQNEAQ (reference sequence). The length of the CDR3 is 17 residues. The DNA of the CDR3 is TGTGCCAGCAGCGCGAGGCGGACAGGGTTTGGCGCAGATACGCAGTATTTT. It translates to CASSARRTGFGADTQYF.

This sequence joins TRBV4-1 and TRBJ2-5; 15 nucleotides agree with TRBD2. With 5 bases clipped from V and 5 bases from J, the junction kept 12 bases outside the gene matches. Germline V gives CDR1 MGHRA, CDR2 YSYEKL. The CDR3 extends over 18 amino acids. DNA for the CDR3: TGCGCCAGCAGCTCTGGACTAGCGGGAGGGGCATGGGGGGAGACCCAGTACTTC. Its protein is CASSSGLAGGAWGETQYF.

The J gene is TRBJ2-7, the V gene TRBV29-1; 7 bases map to TRBD1. CDR1 is SQVTM, CDR2 ANQGSEA, per germline. Germline trimming cut 7 bases from V and 5 bases from J; bases unmatched to any gene: 14. The CDR3 spans 14 residues. The CDR3 sequence is CSARVGGRKDEQYF. As DNA, the CDR3 is TGCAGCGCGAGGGTAGGGGGCAGAAAGGACGAGCAGTACTTC.

In this sample, this clone turned up once. The V gene is TRBV7-9, the J gene TRBJ1-2; possibly TRBD1 for D (5 bases). This CDR3 contains 16 residues. Germline V gene data show CDR1 as SEHNR and CDR2 as FQNEAQ (reference sequence). V was shortened by 1 base and J by 7 bases, with 19 bases between the two germline ends. The CDR3 coding sequence is TGTGCCAGCAGCTTAGGAGGGACCCCCGCCGGAGGTGGCTACACCTTC. It specifies CASSLGGTPAGGGYTF. Looking up the rest from reference TRBV7-9 and TRBJ1-2 gives the full variable domain: DTGVSQNPRHKITKRGQNVTFRCDPISEHNRLYWYRQTLGQGPEFLTYFQNEAQLEKSRLLSDRFSAERPKGSFSTLEIQRTEQGDSAMYLCASSLGGTPAGGGYTFGSGTRLTVV.

The table lists this clone with a few counts. The chain links TRBV2 to TRBJ2-7, with 8 bases that match TRBD2. Germline CDR1 reads SNHLY; CDR2 reads FYNNEI. This CDR3 is built from 14 residues. The ends lost 3 bases at V and 3 bases at J; junction bases unmatched: 4. The CDR3 reads CASSEGLEFYEQYF. The CDR3 DNA follows: TGTGCCAGCAGTGAGGGACTAGAATTCTACGAGCAGTACTTC.

The rearrangement uses TRBV7-9 and TRBJ2-1, with D tentatively TRBD2 (5 bases). V lost 2 bases and J 2 bases, leaving 10 bases between the germline ends. Germline loops: CDR1 SEHNR, CDR2 FQNEAQ (reference sequence). This CDR3 spans 15 amino acids. CDR3 in DNA: TGTGCCAGCAGCTTAATGGCGGGCCCCTACAATGAGCAGTTCTTC. Encoded protein: CASSLMAGPYNEQFF. Full variable domain (rest looked up from reference TRBV7-9 and TRBJ2-1): DTGVSQNPRHKITKRGQNVTFRCDPISEHNRLYWYRQTLGQGPEFLTYFQNEAQLEKSRLLSDRFSAERPKGSFSTLEIQRTEQGDSAMYLCASSLMAGPYNEQFFGPGTRLTVL.

This sequence joins TRBV27 and TRBJ2-1; D uncertain. Per germline, CDR1 MNHEY and CDR2 SMNVEV (reference sequence). The CDR3 covers 14 residues. Trimming took off 1 base at V and 6 bases at J, with 10 bases between the two ends. CDR3 DNA: TGTGCCAGCAGTTTATGGGGTGCGAGCAATGAGCAGTTCTTC. Translating gives CASSLWGASNEQFF.

This chain joins TRBV30 and TRBJ2-1; possibly TRBD2 for D (5 bases). Germline CDR1 reads GTSNPN; CDR2 reads SVGIG (reference sequence). V was cut by 4 bases and J by 3 bases, with 10 bases left in between. The CDR3 length is 13 residues. The CDR3 reads CAWMTGLYNEQFF. The CDR3 DNA is TGTGCCTGGATGACTGGACTCTACAATGAGCAGTTCTTC.

This chain links TRBV25-1 with TRBJ1-6; D possibly corresponds to TRBD1 (5 bases). V was clipped by 5 bases and J by 3 bases, with 11 bases between them. CDR3 size: 15 residues. In germline, CDR1 is MGHDK, CDR2 SYGVNS. The chain's CDR3 is CASSQTGGYNSPLHF. The CDR3 DNA is TGTGCCAGCAGTCAAACGGGGGGCTATAATTCACCCCTCCACTTT.

The chain couples TRBV5-3 to TRBJ1-2; D uncertain. TRBV5-3 is an open reading frame whose function is uncertain. Trimming removed 0 bases from V and 0 bases from J, with 9 bases in between. The CDR3 loop spans 15 amino acids. The CDR3 DNA is TGTGCCAGAAGCTTGGAAGTCAGACCTAACTATGGCTACACCTTC. Translated, it gives CARSLEVRPNYGYTF.

V is TRBV7-6 and J is TRBJ2-2; D gene unclear. The CDR3 consists of 15 residues. Trimming took 5 bases from V and 3 from J, leaving 13 bases between them. Germline values: CDR1 SGHVS, CDR2 FNYEAQ. CDR3 sequence reads: CASSPRLWDTGELFF. The CDR3 DNA follows: TGTGCCAGCAGCCCCAGATTATGGGACACCGGGGAGCTGTTTTTT.

This rearrangement joins TRBV19 to TRBJ1-1; D is unclear. The CDR3 contains 15 residues. V shed 7 bases and J shed 1 base, with 16 bases lying between them. Germline V gives CDR1 LNHDA, CDR2 SQIVND (reference sequence). DNA of the CDR3: TGTGCCAGTACCCTCCGGGAGGGAAGGAACACTGAAGCTTTCTTT. It translates to CASTLREGRNTEAFF.

V gene TRBV7-2 combines with J gene TRBJ2-7, with 8 positions matching TRBD1. The germline V gene encodes CDR1 SGHTA and CDR2 FQGNSA. CDR3 size: 16 residues. V lost 0 bases, J lost 3 bases, and 7 bases stayed unmatched. The CDR3 loop is CASSLAAGQESYEQYF. DNA for the CDR3: TGTGCCAGCAGCTTAGCTGCGGGACAGGAGAGCTACGAGCAGTACTTC.

Notes on this clone: This CDR3 is also generated by other DNA sequences in the sample. The chain joins TRBV28 to TRBJ1-2; D not certain. The CDR3 covers 12 residues. The V gene's germline CDR1 is MDHEN and CDR2 SYDVKM. The germline V and J ends were trimmed by 2 bases and 4 bases, with 5 bases remaining between them. CDR3 coding DNA: TGTGCCAGCAGTTTAGGCGGCTATGGCTACACCTTC. This sequence encodes CASSLGGYGYTF.

This rearrangement joins TRBV7-9 to TRBJ1-1; 7 nucleotides align to TRBD1. The CDR3 loop spans 15 amino acids. Germline CDR1 SEHNR, CDR2 FQNEAQ (reference sequence). Trimming cost V 5 bases and J 1 base; bases outside gene matches: 7. CDR3 DNA: TGTGCCAGCAGCCACCTAGGACAGGAGAACACTGAAGCTTTCTTT. Residues: CASSHLGQENTEAFF. The full variable domain, in which reference TRBV7-9 and TRBJ1-1 provide the parts outside the CDR3, is DTGVSQNPRHKITKRGQNVTFRCDPISEHNRLYWYRQTLGQGPEFLTYFQNEAQLEKSRLLSDRFSAERPKGSFSTLEIQRTEQGDSAMYLCASSHLGQENTEAFFGQGTRLTVV.

CDR3 residues: CASSRDDTEAFF. For the CDR3, the DNA is TGTGCCAGCTCTCGGGACGACACTGAAGCTTTCTTT. This chain joins TRBV18 and TRBJ1-1; possible D gene TRBD1, 5 bases. V was trimmed by 6 bases and J by 3 bases, leaving 8 bases between them. This CDR3 is 12 amino acids long. Germline V gene data show CDR1 as KGHSH and CDR2 as LQKENI.

The chain links TRBV28 to TRBJ2-1; D unclear. The CDR3 consists of 12 residues. Germline CDR1 and CDR2: MDHEN and SYDVKM. Deletions cut 9 bases from V and 0 bases from J, with 6 bases between. CDR3: CASRSSYNEQFF. CDR3 DNA: TGTGCCAGTCGGAGCTCCTACAATGAGCAGTTCTTC.

The V call is TRBV18, the J call TRBJ2-3; 8 bases are a match to TRBD1. Trimming removed 0 bases from V and 4 bases from J; junction bases left unmatched: 6. The CDR3 spans 16 residues. Germline CDR1 reads KGHSH; CDR2 reads LQKENI. CDR3 sequence (DNA): TGTGCCAGCTCACCACCGGACAGGGCAGGCGCAGATACGCAGTATTTT. Residues: CASSPPDRAGADTQYF. The whole variable domain, remainder taken from reference TRBV18 and TRBJ2-3, is NAGVMQNPRHLVRRRGQEARLRCSPMKGHSHVYWYRQLPEEGLKFMVYLQKENIIDESGMPKERFSAEFPKEGPSILRIQQVVRGDSAAYFCASSPPDRAGADTQYFGPGTRLTVL.

This clone was seen only once. The V call is TRBV7-9, the J call TRBJ2-7; unclear D gene. Germline loops: CDR1 SEHNR, CDR2 FQNEAQ (reference sequence). This CDR3 region has 17 residues. V lost 5 bases and J 3 bases, leaving 23 bases between the germline ends. The CDR3 here is CASSPPRCRAPLYEQYF. The CDR3 DNA sequence: TGTGCCAGCAGCCCCCCCAGATGCCGAGCCCCCCTCTACGAGCAGTACTTC.

About this clone: At one boundary the junction diverges from the germline segment, which might be a read error. Other DNA sequences in the sample encode the same CDR3. V is TRBV15 and J is TRBJ2-7; D possibly uses TRBD1 or TRBD2 (5 bases each). The germline CDR1 and CDR2 sequences are LNHNV and YYDKDF (reference sequence). CDR3 length: 13 amino acids. The CDR3 reads CATSEGLTYEQYF. As DNA, the CDR3 is TGCGCCACCAGCGAGGGGCTGACCTACGAGCAGTACTTC.

The chain employs TRBV7-7 and TRBJ2-2; TRBD2 aligns across 11 bases. Germline CDR1 and CDR2: SSHAT and FNYEAQ (reference sequence). This CDR3 comprises 14 residues. The CDR3 sequence is CAVRGLAVTGELFF. CDR3 nucleotides: TGTGCAGTCCGGGGACTAGCGGTCACCGGGGAGCTGTTTTTT.

V gene TRBV4-2 combines with J gene TRBJ1-1; 7 positions match TRBD1. V shed 1 base and J 4 bases; nucleotides not matched to a gene: 9. CDR1 LGHNA and CDR2 YNFKEQ come from the germline V gene. The CDR3 sequence is 16 residues long. The CDR3, as DNA: TGTGCCAGCAGCCAAGTCGACAGGGATCTAGGCACTGAAGCTTTCTTT. Its protein product is CASSQVDRDLGTEAFF.